Following are 3 T cell receptor beta chains from one sample sequenced in a study of blood T cell repertoires in COVID-19. Some clones are missing from TCRdb's copy, which holds only in-frame ones; the method was immunoSEQ multiplex PCR. Of roughly 430,000 clones listed, around nine tenths are singletons. The sample was PBMCs or T cells enriched from blood (not recorded which). Receptors originate from a woman between 18 and 29 years old who had been exposed to COVID-19.

The V gene is TRBV3-1 (or the pseudogene TRBV3-2), the J gene TRBJ2-7, with 9 positions matching TRBD2. The V and J ends lost 4 bases and 0 bases, in that order; junction bases with no gene match: 4. Per the germline V gene, CDR1 is LGHDT and CDR2 is YNNKEL (reference sequence). CDR3 length: 15 residues. The DNA for the CDR3 is TGTGCCAGCAGCCCTAGTAGCGGGAGCTCCTACGAGCAGTACTTC. As protein: CASSPSSGSSYEQYF.

V is TRBV5-4 and J is TRBJ2-7; 8 bases are a match to TRBD2. The length of the CDR3 is 16 residues. Germline CDR1 and CDR2: SGHNT and YYREEE (reference sequence). Unmatched junction bases numbered 9, after V lost 4 bases and J lost 0 bases. For the CDR3, the DNA is TGTGCCAGCAGCGGATTAGCGGGGTCGAGCTCCTACGAGCAGTACTTC. This encodes CASSGLAGSSSYEQYF.

The chain uses TRBV28 and TRBJ1-2, with TRBD1 as a possible D gene (6 bases). Germline assignment: CDR1 MDHEN and CDR2 SYDVKM. Trimming shortened V by 3 bases and J by 8 bases, and 16 bases separated the two germline ends. This CDR3 region has 14 residues. The CDR3 bases are TGTGCCAGCAGTTTGGGGGCGACCGTGCGGGGCTACACCTTC. It is translated as CASSLGATVRGYTF.